Listed here are 22 T cell receptor beta chains from one sample, sequenced in a study of shared clonotypes between healthy human individuals (dated by TCRdb to the early 2020s). Libraries came from the immunoSEQ multiplex PCR assay. Not all clones reach the TCRdb copy of this immuneACCESS table, which keeps in-frame sequences only. Checked studies attribute under half of the gap to unresolved V genes and leave the rest unexplained. This sample gives around 2,000,000 clones in total; approximately 94% of them show up just once. The ten largest clones capture roughly 1.2% of the sample. CD8 naive samples consisted of CD45RO-negative cells that were positively selected for CCR7, yielding a CD45RA+CCR7+ population without TemRA cells. Specimen: naive CD8+ T cells sorted from blood. This sample's cell subset or site label indicates: CD45RA+CCR7+. These receptors were obtained from a man younger than 30 in good health.

The chain is built from TRBV7-8 and TRBJ2-7, with TRBD1 as a possible D gene (6 bases). V was pared by 1 base and J by 3 bases, with 19 bases between. The CDR3 loop spans 17 amino acids. CDR1 and CDR2 (germline): SGHVS, FQNEAQ. CDR3: CASSLEAGRQAVYEQYF. For the CDR3, the DNA is TGTGCCAGCAGCTTAGAAGCAGGGAGACAGGCGGTCTACGAGCAGTACTTC.

The V and J genes are TRBV6-6 and TRBJ1-5; no firm D call. Germline CDR1 reads MNHNY; CDR2 reads SVGAGI (reference sequence). The V and J ends lost 11 bases and 0 bases respectively, with 11 bases between them. The CDR3 sequence is 13 residues long. This CDR3 is CAVGRDSNQPQHF. CDR3 coding DNA: TGTGCCGTGGGGAGAGATAGCAATCAGCCCCAGCATTTT.

The chain has TRBV10-1 and TRBJ2-1, with D maybe TRBD2 (5 bases). Germline CDR1 and CDR2: WNHNN and SYGVQD (reference sequence). V lost 9 bases, J lost 5 bases, and 14 bases lay in between. The CDR3 loop spans 13 amino acids. The CDR3 DNA follows: TGCGCCAGTTCCCATCTGGGAGACAATGAGCAGTTCTTC. Amino acid sequence: CASSHLGDNEQFF.

The chain joins TRBV7-9 to TRBJ2-3; no clear D gene. V gave up 5 bases and J gave up 5 bases, with 17 bases separating them. CDR1 and CDR2 (germline): SEHNR, FQNEAQ (reference sequence). The CDR3 is 15 amino acids. This CDR3 reads CASSPDLEPGDTQYF. Here the CDR3 DNA reads TGTGCCAGCAGCCCAGATTTGGAGCCGGGAGATACGCAGTATTTT.

The chain has TRBV4-3 and TRBJ2-5; 9 nucleotides agree with TRBD2. There are 17 residues in the CDR3. CDR1 is LGHNA and CDR2 is YSLEER in the germline V gene. V lost 0 bases, J lost 5 bases, and 10 bases stayed unmatched. CDR3 region: CASSQDRASGTSETQYF. CDR3 bases: TGCGCCAGCAGCCAAGATCGGGCATCCGGGACTAGCGAGACCCAGTACTTC.

The J gene is TRBJ1-1, the V gene TRBV6-6; D call uncertain. This CDR3 region has 14 residues. Germline loops: CDR1 MNHNY, CDR2 SVGAGI (reference sequence). Deletions cut 2 bases from V and 4 bases from J, with 11 bases between. The CDR3 protein is CASSYGSLGTEAFF. CDR3 nucleotide sequence: TGTGCCAGCAGTTACGGATCCCTCGGCACTGAAGCTTTCTTT.

The chain has TRBV11-2 and TRBJ2-7; tentatively, D is TRBD2 (6 bases). Trimming removed 5 bases from V and 5 bases from J, with 13 bases in between. Germline V gives CDR1 SGHAT, CDR2 FQNNGV. The CDR3 is made up of 13 amino acids. CDR3 region: CASSPLATDEQYF. The CDR3 DNA follows: TGTGCCAGCAGCCCCCTAGCGACCGACGAGCAGTACTTC. Variable domain in full (rest from reference TRBV11-2 and TRBJ2-7): EAGVAQSPRYKIIEKRQSVAFWCNPISGHATLYWYQQILGQGPKLLIQFQNNGVVDDSQLPKDRFSAERLKGVDSTLKIQPAKLEDSAVYLCASSPLATDEQYFGPGTRLTVT.

V and J are TRBV14 and TRBJ1-5; D uncertain. The germline CDR1 and CDR2 sequences are SGHDN and FVKESK. The V end lost 6 bases, the J end lost 0 bases, and 12 bases lay between the germline ends. The CDR3 covers 15 residues. CDR3 sequence: CASSHGLVSNQPQHF. The CDR3 coding sequence is TGTGCCAGCAGTCATGGACTGGTTAGCAATCAGCCCCAGCATTTT.

This clone was detected only once. The chain links TRBV5-1 to TRBJ1-1; D is possibly TRBD1 (6 bases). The CDR3 covers 16 residues. Trimming stripped 0 bases from V and 3 bases from J, with 15 bases between. The germline V gene encodes CDR1 SGHRS and CDR2 YFSETQ. The CDR3 bases are TGCGCCAGCAGCTTGGAAAGGGGGTACAAATACACTGAAGCTTTCTTT. It encodes CASSLERGYKYTEAFF. The variable domain in full, with the rest retrieved from reference TRBV5-1 and TRBJ1-1, is KAGVTQTPRYLIKTRGQQVTLSCSPISGHRSVSWYQQTPGQGLQFLFEYFSETQRNKGNFPGRFSGRQFSNSRSEMNVSTLELGDSALYLCASSLERGYKYTEAFFGQGTRLTVV.

This clone has a single count. The rearrangement joins TRBV29-1 to TRBJ1-1, with D perhaps matching TRBD1 (5 bases). V was shortened by 7 bases and J by 7 bases, with 19 bases between the two germline ends. The germline CDR1 and CDR2 sequences are SQVTM and ANQGSEA. The CDR3 sequence is 13 residues long. The CDR3 region has the DNA TGCAGCGCCCCCGGAGGGCAGGGCCTTGAAGCTTTCTTT. Amino acids: CSAPGGQGLEAFF.

The chain links TRBV30 to TRBJ2-7, with D maybe TRBD1 (6 bases). Between the trimmed V and J ends, which lost 3 bases and 3 bases, there was a span of 12 bases. Per germline, CDR1 GTSNPN and CDR2 SVGIG (reference sequence). The CDR3 has 13 residues. In DNA form, the CDR3 reads TGTGCCTGGAGCGAGGACAGTGTCTACGAGCAGTACTTC. It codes for CAWSEDSVYEQYF.

This clone was observed a single time. The sample contains more than one DNA sequence encoding this CDR3. J is TRBJ1-1 and V is TRBV28, with TRBD1 as a possible D gene (5 bases). The CDR3 has 13 residues. Trimming left V 2 bases short and J 4 bases short, with 8 bases between. CDR1 is MDHEN, CDR2 SYDVKM, per germline. The CDR3 region is CASSLAGSTEAFF. The CDR3 DNA reads TGTGCCAGCAGTTTAGCAGGGAGCACTGAAGCTTTCTTT.

The chain joins TRBV7-8 to TRBJ2-1; D is possibly TRBD2 (6 bases). Germline V gives CDR1 SGHVS, CDR2 FQNEAQ. The CDR3 contains 16 residues. Trimming left V 6 bases short and J 0 bases short, with 15 bases between. The CDR3 coding sequence is TGTGCCAGCAGATCGACAAGCGGGCCCTCCTACAATGAGCAGTTCTTC. The encoded protein is CASRSTSGPSYNEQFF. Together with reference TRBV7-8 and TRBJ2-1, the CDR3 gives the full variable domain: GAGVSQSPRYKVAKRGQDVALRCDPISGHVSLFWYQQALGQGPEFLTYFQNEAQLDKSGLPSDRFFAERPEGSVSTLKIQRTQQEDSAVYLCASRSTSGPSYNEQFFGPGTRLTVL.

Comment on this clone: Other DNA sequences in the sample encode the same CDR3. This chain links TRBV27 with TRBJ2-7; D is ambiguous. This CDR3 comprises 13 residues. V was shortened by 2 bases and J by 2 bases, with 7 bases between the two germline ends. CDR1 MNHEY and CDR2 SMNVEV come from the germline V gene (reference sequence). The CDR3 nucleotides read TGTGCCAGCAGTTTAGGGCAGCCCTACGAGCAGTACTTC. As protein: CASSLGQPYEQYF.

This sequence joins TRBV29-1 and TRBJ1-6; 7 bases map to TRBD1. The CDR3 is 14 amino acids. V dropped 7 bases and J dropped 6; count of bases not matched to a gene: 9. Germline assignment: CDR1 SQVTM and CDR2 ANQGSEA. The CDR3, as DNA: TGCAGCGACCGGGACAGCTTTTTTAATTCACCCCTCCACTTT. Translating it yields CSDRDSFFNSPLHF.

The V call is TRBV6-6, the J call TRBJ2-5, with 10 bases fitting TRBD1. V was clipped by 2 bases and J by 5 bases; unmatched bases: 8. The CDR3 is made up of 16 amino acids. Germline V gene sequence: CDR1 MNHNY, CDR2 SVGAGI (reference sequence). Here the CDR3 reads CASSYGQGEGSETQYF. CDR3 coding DNA: TGTGCCAGCAGTTACGGACAGGGGGAGGGTTCGGAGACCCAGTACTTC.

The genes are TRBV7-9 and TRBJ2-5; D not resolved. CDR1 and CDR2 from the germline V gene are SEHNR and FQNEAQ (reference sequence). This CDR3 is 15 amino acids long. V was clipped by 2 bases and J by 5 bases, with 15 bases between them. CDR3 in amino acids: CASSLTTPDGETQYF. The CDR3 coding sequence is TGTGCCAGCAGCTTAACCACCCCTGATGGGGAGACCCAGTACTTC.

The genes are TRBV5-1 and TRBJ2-7, with TRBD1 matching 10 bases. Trimming cost V 4 bases and J 6 bases; bases outside gene matches: 4. CDR1 is SGHRS and CDR2 is YFSETQ in the germline V gene. CDR3 length: 13 amino acids. The CDR3, as DNA: TGCGCCAGCAGCGAGGGACAGGGGATCGAGCAGTACTTC. It encodes CASSEGQGIEQYF.

J is TRBJ2-7 and V is TRBV9, with D perhaps matching TRBD1 or TRBD2 (6 bases each). Germline CDR1 and CDR2: SGDLS and YYNGEE. The CDR3 loop spans 15 amino acids. Trimming pared 4 bases from V and 4 bases from J, leaving 18 bases between. The chain's CDR3 is CASSYAAGAGYEQYF. In DNA, the CDR3 is TGTGCCAGCAGCTACGCAGCAGGGGCGGGGTACGAGCAGTACTTC.

This clone is a singleton in its sample. Other DNA sequences in the same sample also yield this CDR3. This chain uses TRBV7-9 with TRBJ2-1; D remains ambiguous. The V end was cut by 4 bases, the J end by 9 bases, with 4 bases between. Germline-derived CDR1 and CDR2 are SEHNR and FQNEAQ (reference sequence). The CDR3 spans 10 residues. CDR3 sequence: CASSSGEQFF. DNA of the CDR3: TGTGCCAGCAGCTCGGGTGAGCAGTTCTTC.

This clone showed up just once. This sequence joins TRBV30 and TRBJ2-3; D unclear. The germline CDR1 and CDR2 sequences are GTSNPN and SVGIG (reference sequence). CDR3 size: 11 residues. Deletions cut 3 bases from V and 5 bases from J, with 6 bases between. CDR3 sequence: CAWSEIDTQYF. For the CDR3, the DNA is TGTGCCTGGAGCGAAATAGATACGCAGTATTTT.

V gene TRBV19 combines with J gene TRBJ2-7, with a weak D call TRBD1 (5 bases). Germline CDR1 and CDR2: LNHDA and SQIVND (reference sequence). The V gene lost 1 base and the J gene lost 6 bases, with 10 bases spanning the gap. This CDR3 comprises 13 residues. CDR3 amino acids: CASSIAAGREQYF. In nucleotides, the CDR3 is TGTGCCAGTAGTATAGCGGCAGGGCGCGAGCAGTACTTC.